The present entry profiles one TCR beta chain with its context. This clonotype was found a few times. It lacks a known antigen. There are no base qualities to consult, and no much larger clone falls within one base. This specimen comes from a study of spatial heterogeneity in lung cancer (dated by TCRdb to about 2019). With regard to the full study: Beta-chain transcripts were consistently detected in greater numbers than alpha-chain transcripts, which likely reflected higher beta-chain transcript abundance. TCR repertoire features were related to nonsynonymous mutation counts determined by whole-exome sequencing of tumor tissue. In the raw uncorrected reads, each unique combination of TCR and UMI appeared on average more than ten times. At surgery, over 200 tumor regions, approximately 64 matched nontumor lung samples and more than 55 PBMC samples were TCR-sequenced for both alpha and beta chains. TCR alpha and beta repertoires were quantitatively compared across multiple tumor regions, matched nontumor lung and blood in non-small cell lung cancer.

Sample time point, as interpreted from the label and publication: sample taken at primary tumor resection. Without any cell sorting, TCR sequencing was performed on whole RNA extracted either from tumor and nontumor lung tissue or from cryopreserved PBMC samples. Samples were obtained from around 72 patients with early-stage, untreated non-small cell lung cancer from the lung TRACERx cohort. Only patients with enough RNA available from two or more tumor regions were chosen for TCR sequencing. What the work shows at the level of the full study, not this receptor alone: Ubiquitous expanded tumor TCRs showed up in blood more often at tumor resection than at routine follow-up. Confirming at a functional level the hypothesis that regional TCRs recognize regional mutations was considered to require additional single-cell paired TCR alpha and beta sequencing.

To prepare the library, 5' RACE was applied. The sample was run on a NextSeq 500. The TCR library protocol attached a unique molecular identifier to each TCR cDNA molecule to allow correction of PCR and sequencing errors. The source study handled its data this way. Decombinator tools were used for TCR identification, UMI-based error correction and CDR3 extraction. Expanded TCRs were defined as those above a frequency of 2 per 1,000, corresponding to the top 1% of the tumor frequency distribution. Renyi diversity was calculated using the R vegan package after each repertoire was subsampled 100 times to 5,000 TCRs. CDR3 similarity networks were built from amino acid triplet string-kernel similarity, with CDR3s being connected when pairwise similarity was above 0.82. TCRdb reran the public reads through fastp at Q25 and MiXCR, keeping productive beta chains. Each entry is one CDR3 protein sequence, shown with its most common DNA and genes. The V and J calls come from TCRdb's annotation, not from the publication. The sample table lists some 41,000 distinct CDR3 sequences, around 6.5% of them with a count of one. Roughly two fifths of the sample rests with the top ten.

Reading the germline V gene gives CDR1 ENHRY and CDR2 SYGVKD. From the cysteine up to the phenylalanine, the CDR3 has a length of 14 residues. The retained sequence is limited to the CDR3, 42 bases, with the frame set at the first base. Trimming takes 6 bases off V and 4 bases off J; junction bases not matched to a gene: 8. The clonotype comes from a female donor with early-stage non-small cell lung cancer. The sample in question was PBMCs, obtained at surgery. The chain was built from TRBV10-3 and TRBJ1-1; TRBD1 agrees with 7 junctional bases. The CDR3 has the sequence CAIRETGVGTEAFF. The DNA sequence is as follows: TGTGCCATCAGAGAAACAGGGGTGGGCACTGAAGCTTTCTTT.